The 17 T cell receptor beta chains listed next were all sequenced from one sample in a study of response to subunit inactivated influenza vaccine. MiXCR was run by TCRdb on the RT-PCR reads, yielding one entry per CDR3 protein. Here the sample spans roughly 570,000 distinct CDR3 sequences, around 15% being singletons. This specimen was PBMCs from blood, taken 12 days after vaccination. These receptors were collected from a man aged 50 or older who received an inactivated influenza vaccine.

Ten or more counts support this clonotype. The chain employs TRBV29-1 and TRBJ2-5, with 7 bases that match TRBD2. V lost 3 bases, J lost 5 bases, and 3 bases stayed unmatched. This CDR3 comprises 12 residues. CDR1 and CDR2 (germline): SQVTM, ANQGSEA. CDR3 residues: CSVDGRGETQYF. The CDR3 bases are TGCAGCGTTGATGGGCGGGGGGAGACCCAGTACTTC.

Only a few counts were recorded for this clonotype. This chain connects TRBV12-3 or TRBV12-4 to TRBJ2-7, with 7 bases that match TRBD1. The CDR3 spans 14 residues. V gave up 5 bases and J gave up 2 bases; unmatched junction bases: 6. CDR3 in DNA: TGTGCCAGCAGTCCCACAGGGGTTGCCTACGAGCAGTACTTC. It translates to CASSPTGVAYEQYF.

The chain joins TRBV4-1 to TRBJ2-3; D is perhaps TRBD1 (5 bases). The CDR3 covers 14 residues. From germline, CDR1 is MGHRA and CDR2 YSYEKL. Trimming took off 3 bases at V and 4 bases at J, with 11 bases between the two ends. The CDR3 spells CASSQTDSSDTQYF. In DNA form, the CDR3 reads TGCGCCAGCAGCCAGACAGACAGCTCAGATACGCAGTATTTT.

This clonotype was observed a few times. V is TRBV11-2 and J is TRBJ2-7; D gene uncertain. This CDR3 region has 16 residues. Between the trimmed V and J ends, which lost 1 base and 0 bases, there was a span of 13 bases. Germline CDR1 reads SGHAT; CDR2 reads FQNNGV. CDR3 sequence: CASSLGISASSYEQYF. Written as DNA, the CDR3 is TGTGCCAGCAGCTTAGGTATTTCTGCGAGCTCCTACGAGCAGTACTTC.

This clonotype was observed a handful of times. The chain combines TRBV20-1 with TRBJ2-5; D uncertain. V shed 5 bases and J shed 4 bases, with 17 bases lying between them. CDR1 is DFQATT, CDR2 SNEGSKA, per germline (reference sequence). The CDR3 contains 14 residues. CDR3 DNA sequence: TGCAGTGCTGAATTAATAGATCCCGCAGAGACCCAGTACTTC. Translation: CSAELIDPAETQYF.

This clonotype was recorded a few times. The rearrangement joins TRBV20-1 to TRBJ2-5; 12 bases are a match to TRBD2. Germline V gene lookup returns CDR1 DFQATT and CDR2 SNEGSKA (reference sequence). V dropped 0 bases and J dropped 4; count of bases not matched to a gene: 6. This CDR3 region has 16 residues. The CDR3: CSARETSGRTRETQYF. The CDR3 DNA reads TGCAGTGCTAGAGAAACTAGCGGGAGGACAAGAGAGACCCAGTACTTC.

The chain carries TRBV19 and TRBJ2-1; 11 bases match TRBD2. This CDR3 is 17 amino acids long. V was clipped by 4 bases and J by 4 bases; unmatched bases: 9. Germline V gene sequence: CDR1 LNHDA, CDR2 SQIVND (reference sequence). The CDR3 region has the DNA TGTGCCAGTAGTACCACTTCGACTAGCGGGACATACAATGAGCAGTTCTTC. Translated, it gives CASSTTSTSGTYNEQFF.

V usage is TRBV27 and J usage is TRBJ2-5; D not resolved. Per the germline V gene, CDR1 is MNHEY and CDR2 is SMNVEV (reference sequence). V lost 3 bases, J lost 1 base, and 12 bases lay in between. The CDR3 sequence is 15 residues long. The CDR3: CASSFREWGQETQYF. CDR3 nucleotide sequence: TGTGCCAGCAGTTTTAGGGAATGGGGCCAAGAGACCCAGTACTTC.

This clonotype occurred a few times. The chain has TRBV6-2 or TRBV6-3 and TRBJ1-5, with a tentative D call TRBD1 (6 bases). V lost 5 bases, J lost 3 bases, and 11 bases lay in between. This CDR3 has 14 residues. From germline, CDR1 is MNHEY and CDR2 SVGEGT. The CDR3 protein is CASSRQVNNQPQHF. CDR3 in DNA: TGTGCCAGCAGTCGACAGGTGAACAATCAGCCCCAGCATTTT.

This chain links TRBV18 with TRBJ1-2, with a possible D match to TRBD1 (5 bases). CDR1 and CDR2 from the germline V gene are KGHSH and LQKENI. V lost 3 bases to trimming and J lost 10 bases, with 18 bases between them. There are 14 residues in the CDR3. CDR3 sequence reads: CASSPDPRDLAYTF. The CDR3 coding sequence is TGTGCCAGCTCACCTGACCCCCGGGACCTCGCCTACACCTTC.

In its sample, this clonotype was seen a few times. J is TRBJ2-4 and V is TRBV10-3; 10 positions match TRBD1. Trimming removed 2 bases from V and 0 bases from J; junction bases left unmatched: 4. CDR1 is ENHRY and CDR2 is SYGVKD in the germline V gene. This CDR3 contains 17 residues. The CDR3 protein is CAISEPDRGKAKNIQYF. CDR3 in DNA: TGTGCCATCAGTGAGCCGGACAGGGGGAAAGCCAAAAACATTCAGTACTTC.

The CDR3 is CATSSDRGRGQPQHF. In DNA, the CDR3 is TGTGCCACCAGCAGCGACAGGGGGCGAGGTCAGCCCCAGCATTTT. The chain carries TRBV15 and TRBJ1-5; 10 bases are a match to TRBD1. The germline gives CDR1 LNHNV, CDR2 YYDKDF (reference sequence). The V segment lost 3 bases and the J segment 6 bases; nucleotides outside the gene matches: 5. CDR3 length: 15 residues. The full variable domain, rest sourced from reference TRBV15 and TRBJ1-5, is DAMVIQNPRYQVTQFGKPVTLSCSQTLNHNVMYWYQQKSSQAPKLLFHYYDKDFNNEADTPDNFQSRRPNTSFCFLDIRSPGLGDTAMYLCATSSDRGRGQPQHFGDGTRLSIL.

This clonotype was found a few times. In DNA, the CDR3 is TGCGCCAGCATAGGACCCGGGGGTACCTACGAGCAGTACTTC. Protein sequence: CASIGPGGTYEQYF. The rearrangement joins TRBV10-2 to TRBJ2-7; the D gene is possibly TRBD2 (6 bases). This CDR3 contains 14 residues. Per the germline V gene, CDR1 is WSHSY and CDR2 is SAAADI. The ends were cut back, 7 bases at V and 2 bases at J, with 15 bases in the middle.

This clonotype was counted ten times or more. This chain connects TRBV7-2 to TRBJ2-1, with 8 bases lining up with TRBD2. The J segment lost 4 bases and the V segment lost 1 base, leaving 3 bases of the junction unmatched. The V gene's germline CDR1 is SGHTA and CDR2 FQGNSA. The CDR3 spans 15 residues. This chain's CDR3 is CASSLDGRDYNEQFF. CDR3 in DNA: TGTGCCAGCAGCTTAGACGGGAGGGATTACAATGAGCAGTTCTTC.

This clonotype was counted between two and nine times. The chain employs TRBV5-1 and TRBJ2-6, with 9 bases lining up with TRBD1. The junction had 9 bases not matched to a gene; V was cut back by 4 bases and J by 1 base. Germline CDR1 and CDR2: SGHRS and YFSETQ. The CDR3 covers 18 residues. The DNA for the CDR3 is TGCGCCAGCAGCGTATCCGGGACAGGGAAGTCTGGGGCCAACGTCCTGACTTTC. This gives the protein CASSVSGTGKSGANVLTF.

This clonotype has just a few counts. This CDR3 is CASSYSSGPAYEQYF. The CDR3 region has the DNA TGTGCCAGCAGTTACTCGAGCGGGCCTGCCTACGAGCAGTACTTC. The V call is TRBV6-2 or TRBV6-3, the J call TRBJ2-7; tentatively, D is TRBD2 (6 bases). The CDR3 contains 15 residues. Germline assignment: CDR1 MNHEY and CDR2 SVGEGT. Trimming took 0 bases from V and 2 from J, leaving 11 bases between them.

A few counts support this clonotype. This CDR3 reads CASSLDSITGELFF. CDR3 nucleotides: TGCGCCAGCAGCCTGGACTCAATCACCGGGGAGCTGTTTTTT. This sequence joins TRBV5-1 and TRBJ2-2, with D perhaps matching TRBD2 (5 bases). This CDR3 contains 14 residues. Germline-derived CDR1 and CDR2 are SGHRS and YFSETQ. V was clipped by 4 bases and J by 4 bases, with 11 bases between them.